These 28 T cell receptor beta chains were sequenced from one sample in a study of blood T cell repertoires in COVID-19. Assay: immunoSEQ multiplex PCR; the TCRdb copy retains only in-frame clones and omits some. Of about 170,000 clones in the sample, about 85% are singletons; the top ten hold around 24%. Specimen: peripheral blood. These receptors originate from a man in his 60s with acute or convalescent COVID-19.

The chain employs TRBV30 and TRBJ1-1; 8 bases align to TRBD1. Germline lookup yields CDR1 GTSNPN and CDR2 SVGIG (reference sequence). Trimming at V came to 4 bases and at J to 7 bases, leaving 2 bases not matched to a gene. The CDR3 has 11 residues. In DNA form, the CDR3 reads TGTGCCTGGAATGGACAGGGTGAAGCTTTCTTT. Its translation is CAWNGQGEAFF.

The chain carries TRBV7-2 and TRBJ1-5, with a weak D call TRBD1 (5 bases). Germline V gene sequence: CDR1 SGHTA, CDR2 FQGNSA. V was pared by 5 bases and J by 3 bases, with 17 bases between. The length of the CDR3 is 16 residues. CDR3 nucleotide sequence: TGTGCCAGCAGCCCAGGGAGGGGCGGCTTCAATCAGCCCCAGCATTTT. Translated, it gives CASSPGRGGFNQPQHF. Variable domain in full (rest from reference TRBV7-2 and TRBJ1-5): GAGVSQSPSNKVTEKGKDVELRCDPISGHTALYWYRQSLGQGLEFLIYFQGNSAPDKSGLPSDRFSAERTGGSVSTLTIQRTQQEDSAVYLCASSPGRGGFNQPQHFGDGTRLSIL.

V gene TRBV3-1 (or the pseudogene TRBV3-2) combines with J gene TRBJ1-1, with D maybe TRBD1 (5 bases). Germline-derived CDR1 and CDR2 are LGHDT and YNNKEL (reference sequence). Trimming took off 1 base at V and 7 bases at J, with 13 bases between the two ends. The CDR3 runs 14 residues. The CDR3 spells CASSQGEGTLEAFF. The CDR3 DNA sequence: TGTGCCAGCAGCCAAGGGGAGGGGACCCTTGAAGCTTTCTTT.

The genes are TRBV14 and TRBJ2-3; D remains unclear. Germline V gene data show CDR1 as SGHDN and CDR2 as FVKESK. This CDR3 spans 14 amino acids. V was trimmed by 3 bases and J by 0 bases, leaving 7 bases between them. CDR3 in amino acids: CASSQLRSTDTQYF. The DNA of the CDR3 is TGTGCCAGCAGCCAGCTCCGGAGCACAGATACGCAGTATTTT.

The rearrangement links TRBV19 to TRBJ2-3; D is perhaps TRBD1 (6 bases). V gave up 0 bases and J gave up 1 base, with 14 bases separating them. CDR3 size: 17 residues. Germline CDR1 is LNHDA and CDR2 is SQIVND (reference sequence). This CDR3 is CASSIDLTGYRTDTQYF. In nucleotides, the CDR3 is TGTGCCAGTAGTATAGATCTAACAGGGTATCGCACAGATACGCAGTATTTT.

The gene calls are TRBV11-2 and TRBJ1-6; 10 bases map to TRBD1. CDR3 length: 14 residues. CDR1 is SGHAT and CDR2 is FQNNGV in the germline V gene. V gave up 1 base and J gave up 9 bases; unmatched junction bases: 0. The CDR3 loop is CASSLGTGGSPLHF. In DNA form, the CDR3 reads TGTGCCAGCAGCTTAGGGACAGGGGGTTCACCCCTCCACTTT.

This rearrangement joins TRBV5-5 to TRBJ2-7; D possibly corresponds to TRBD1 (6 bases). V was trimmed by 0 bases and J by 2 bases, leaving 12 bases between them. The CDR3 consists of 15 residues. Germline loops: CDR1 SGHKS, CDR2 YYEKEE (reference sequence). The DNA for the CDR3 is TGTGCCAGCAGCTTGGTCCCAGGGGAAACCTACGAGCAGTACGTC. It translates to CASSLVPGETYEQYV.

V is TRBV30 and J is TRBJ2-2, with 9 bases aligning to TRBD2. CDR1 and CDR2 from the germline V gene are GTSNPN and SVGIG (reference sequence). This CDR3 is 13 amino acids long. V lost 3 bases and J lost 6; bases outside the gene matches: 2. Here the CDR3 DNA reads TGTGCCTGGAGACGGACTAGCGCCGGGGAGCTGTTTTTT. Residues: CAWRRTSAGELFF.

This clone was observed a few times. The V and J genes are TRBV11-2 and TRBJ1-1; possibly TRBD1 for D (5 bases). V lost 1 base and J 0 bases, leaving 9 bases between the germline ends. Germline V gives CDR1 SGHAT, CDR2 FQNNGV. CDR3 length: 15 residues. Here the CDR3 DNA reads TGTGCCAGCAGCTTAGCAATAGGGGTGAACACTGAAGCTTTCTTT. Its protein is CASSLAIGVNTEAFF.

V and J are TRBV28 and TRBJ1-3; TRBD1 matches at 8 bases. Germline CDR1 and CDR2: MDHEN and SYDVKM. The CDR3 consists of 15 residues. The trim removed 3 bases at V and 4 bases at J, leaving 5 bases unmatched. The CDR3 protein is CASSLTRGPGNTIYF. The CDR3 DNA reads as TGTGCCAGCAGTTTGACCAGGGGGCCGGGAAACACCATATATTTT.

The rearrangement uses TRBV5-7 and TRBJ2-7; possible D gene TRBD1, 7 bases. Being an ORF, TRBV5-7 has a function that is uncertain. Between the trimmed V and J ends, which lost 2 bases and 1 base, there was a span of 13 bases. There are 15 residues in the CDR3. The CDR3 nucleotides are TGTGCCAGCAGCTTCGGCAGGGGGGATTCCTACGAGCAGTACTTC. This sequence encodes CASSFGRGDSYEQYF.

The chain employs TRBV23-1 and TRBJ1-2, with 7 nucleotides matching TRBD1. TRBV23-1 is recorded as an ORF, its role being uncertain. The V and J ends lost 6 bases and 8 bases, in that order; junction bases with no gene match: 21. The CDR3 extends over 17 amino acids. The CDR3 coding sequence is TGCGCCAGCAGGCCACCCAGCGACAGGGAGGTCGTAGGGGGCTACACCTTC. Protein: CASRPPSDREVVGGYTF.

The chain combines TRBV4-1 with TRBJ1-1; D call uncertain. Between the trimmed V and J ends, which lost 6 bases and 1 base, there was a span of 9 bases. The V gene's germline CDR1 is MGHRA and CDR2 YSYEKL. The CDR3 is made up of 13 amino acids. Written as DNA, the CDR3 is TGCGCCAGCAGGCGGGATGGGAACACTGAAGCTTTCTTT. This sequence encodes CASRRDGNTEAFF.

The rearrangement uses TRBV27 and TRBJ2-3; D possibly corresponds to TRBD1 (5 bases). CDR3 length equals 13 residues. Trimming removed 7 bases from V and 5 bases from J, with 13 bases in between. CDR1 is MNHEY, CDR2 SMNVEV, per germline (reference sequence). The CDR3 DNA reads TGTGCCAGCAAGGGGATTACCCGAGATACGCAGTATTTT. It specifies CASKGITRDTQYF.

J is TRBJ2-3 and V is TRBV29-1; D is perhaps TRBD2 (5 bases). With 4 bases removed from V and 2 bases from J, the gap between germline ends came to 10 bases. The CDR3 is 13 amino acids. In germline, CDR1 is SQVTM, CDR2 ANQGSEA. The CDR3 protein is CSVGTADTDTQYF. In DNA, the CDR3 is TGCAGCGTTGGAACAGCGGACACAGATACGCAGTATTTT.

This clone was recorded once. V usage is TRBV19 and J usage is TRBJ2-1; maybe TRBD2 (6 bases). This CDR3 is built from 15 residues. Per the germline V gene, CDR1 is LNHDA and CDR2 is SQIVND (reference sequence). V lost 7 bases and J lost 0, with 13 bases in between. The DNA of the CDR3 is TGTGCCAGTACTTGGGACGGGAGCTCCTACAATGAGCAGTTCTTC. Amino acid sequence: CASTWDGSSYNEQFF.

The chain carries TRBV5-6 and TRBJ1-2; a possible D gene is TRBD1 (5 bases). Trimming left V 6 bases short and J 0 bases short, with 15 bases between. Germline lookup yields CDR1 SGHDT and CDR2 YYEEEE. This CDR3 spans 15 amino acids. The CDR3 loop is CASIKRTGANYGYTF. DNA for the CDR3: TGTGCCAGCATCAAACGAACGGGGGCTAACTATGGCTACACCTTC.

V gene TRBV19 combines with J gene TRBJ2-1; 15 nucleotides agree with TRBD2. In germline, CDR1 is LNHDA, CDR2 SQIVND (reference sequence). Trimming at V came to 7 bases and at J to 0 bases, leaving 10 bases not matched to a gene. The CDR3 contains 19 residues. CDR3 sequence reads: CASTRGLAGGHSSYNEQFF. CDR3 sequence (DNA): TGTGCCAGTACGCGGGGACTAGCGGGAGGTCATAGCTCCTACAATGAGCAGTTCTTC.

This clone was observed a handful of times. V and J are TRBV7-3 and TRBJ1-5; TRBD1 matches 8 bases. The CDR3 runs 15 residues. Germline CDR1 reads SGHTA; CDR2 reads FQGTGA. Trimming took 2 bases from V and 5 from J; bases not matched to a gene: 5. The CDR3 DNA is TGTGCCAGCAGCTTAGAGGGACAGGTAGATCAGCCCCAGCATTTT. It codes for CASSLEGQVDQPQHF.

V usage is TRBV3-1 (or the pseudogene TRBV3-2) and J usage is TRBJ1-1, with a tentative D call TRBD1 (6 bases). Germline CDR1 is LGHDT and CDR2 is YNNKEL (reference sequence). The CDR3 has 13 residues. Trimming stripped 1 base from V and 6 bases from J, with 9 bases between. As DNA, the CDR3 is TGTGCCAGCAGCCAAGGGCCAGGGGCTGAAGCTTTCTTT. This sequence encodes CASSQGPGAEAFF.

The chain recombines TRBV6-5 with TRBJ2-7; 10 bases align to TRBD1. CDR1 and CDR2 (germline): MNHEY, SVGAGI. V was pared by 7 bases and J by 4 bases, with 7 bases of the junction left unmatched. The CDR3 has 14 amino acids. CDR3 DNA sequence: TGTGCCAGCACCGGGACAGGGGCGCGATACGAGCAGTACGTC. Translating it yields CASTGTGARYEQYV.

In regard to this clone: This CDR3 is also generated by other DNA sequences in the sample. The DNA for the CDR3 is TGTGCCAGCTCCCCCGACATGAACACTGAAGCTTTCTTT. This sequence encodes CASSPDMNTEAFF. The gene calls are TRBV18 and TRBJ1-1; D gene uncertain. Germline values: CDR1 KGHSH, CDR2 LQKENI. The CDR3 is 13 residues long. Trimming left V 6 bases short and J 0 bases short, with 8 bases between. The full variable domain, in which reference TRBV18 and TRBJ1-1 provide the parts outside the CDR3, is NAGVMQNPRHLVRRRGQEARLRCSPMKGHSHVYWYRQLPEEGLKFMVYLQKENIIDESGMPKERFSAEFPKEGPSILRIQQVVRGDSAAYFCASSPDMNTEAFFGQGTRLTVV.

V gene TRBV25-1 combines with J gene TRBJ1-2, with D possibly matching TRBD1 (6 bases). The CDR3 contains 13 residues. The germline V and J ends were trimmed by 1 base and 8 bases, with 11 bases remaining between them. Germline V gene lookup returns CDR1 MGHDK and CDR2 SYGVNS. For the CDR3, the DNA is TGTGCCAGCAGTGAATTTGGGGGCCCGGGCTACACCTTC. It yields the protein CASSEFGGPGYTF.

The chain links TRBV9 to TRBJ2-2; tentative D call: TRBD2 (5 bases). Germline V CDR1 and CDR2: SGDLS, YYNGEE. V was pared by 5 bases and J by 1 base, with 9 bases between. The CDR3 covers 14 residues. The CDR3 nucleotides read TGTGCCAGCAGTTGGACTCGGAACACCGGGGAGCTGTTTTTT. This encodes CASSWTRNTGELFF.

A single count supports this clone. V usage is TRBV18 and J usage is TRBJ2-1; 7 bases are a match to TRBD2. The V and J ends lost 4 bases and 8 bases, in that order; junction bases with no gene match: 23. CDR1 is KGHSH, CDR2 LQKENI, per germline. The CDR3 totals 19 residues. The CDR3 loop reads CASSRLGQGGIPLGDEQFF. For the CDR3, the DNA is TGTGCCAGCTCACGCCTCGGGCAGGGAGGGATTCCCCTTGGAGATGAGCAGTTCTTC.

The CDR3 DNA is TGTGCCAGCAGCTTGGTTGGGGGGGCAACTGAAGCTTTCTTT. It translates to CASSLVGGATEAFF. The chain couples TRBV5-4 to TRBJ1-1; tentatively, D is TRBD1 (6 bases). The V gene's germline CDR1 is SGHNT and CDR2 YYREEE (reference sequence). The length of the CDR3 is 14 residues. V lost 0 bases and J lost 5, with 11 bases in between. Full variable domain (missing parts from reference TRBV5-4 and TRBJ1-1): ETGVTQSPTHLIKTRGQQVTLRCSSQSGHNTVSWYQQALGQGPQFIFQYYREEENGRGNFPPRFSGLQFPNYSSELNVNALELDDSALYLCASSLVGGATEAFFGQGTRLTVV.

V and J are TRBV2 and TRBJ2-5, with a possible D match to TRBD2 (5 bases). Germline CDR1 reads SNHLY; CDR2 reads FYNNEI. The CDR3 consists of 15 residues. V lost 0 bases and J 7 bases, leaving 15 bases between the germline ends. In nucleotides, the CDR3 is TGTGCCAGCAGTGAAGCTGGCGGGCCCGGCGGGACCCAGTACTTC. It codes for CASSEAGGPGGTQYF.

V gene TRBV7-7 combines with J gene TRBJ1-5, with TRBD1 as a possible D gene (6 bases). There are 13 residues in the CDR3. V was clipped by 10 bases and J by 3 bases, with 13 bases between them. Germline loops: CDR1 SSHAT, CDR2 FNYEAQ (reference sequence). Here the CDR3 DNA reads TGTGCCACCGCCGCAGGGGTCAATCAGCCCCAGCATTTT. Its translation is CATAAGVNQPQHF.